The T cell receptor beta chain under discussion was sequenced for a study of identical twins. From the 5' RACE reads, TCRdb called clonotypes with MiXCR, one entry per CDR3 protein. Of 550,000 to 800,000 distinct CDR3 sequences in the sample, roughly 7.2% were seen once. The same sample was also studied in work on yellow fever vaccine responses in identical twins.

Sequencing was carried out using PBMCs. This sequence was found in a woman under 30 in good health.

In DNA form, the CDR3 reads TGCAGCGTTGAATTGGTGGGATTCTCTGGGGCCAACGTCCTGACTTTC. This translates into CSVELVGFSGANVLTF. This chain links TRBV29-1 with TRBJ2-6; D not certain. This CDR3 comprises 16 residues. Looked up from germline, CDR1 is SQVTM and CDR2 is ANQGSEA. Trimming removed 2 bases from V and 0 bases from J, with 11 bases in between.